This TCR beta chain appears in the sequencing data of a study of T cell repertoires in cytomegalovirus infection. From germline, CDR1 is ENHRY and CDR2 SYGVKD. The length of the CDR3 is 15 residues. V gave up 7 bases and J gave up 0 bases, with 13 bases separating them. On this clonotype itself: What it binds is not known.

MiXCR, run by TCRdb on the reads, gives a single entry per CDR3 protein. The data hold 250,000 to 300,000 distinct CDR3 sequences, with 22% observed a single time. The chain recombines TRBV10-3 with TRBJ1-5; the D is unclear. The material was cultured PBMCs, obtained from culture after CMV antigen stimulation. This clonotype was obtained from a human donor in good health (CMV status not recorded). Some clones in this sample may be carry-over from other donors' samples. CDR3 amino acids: CAITSDGNSNQPQHF. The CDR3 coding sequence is TGTGCCATCACTTCGGACGGAAATAGCAATCAGCCCCAGCATTTT.